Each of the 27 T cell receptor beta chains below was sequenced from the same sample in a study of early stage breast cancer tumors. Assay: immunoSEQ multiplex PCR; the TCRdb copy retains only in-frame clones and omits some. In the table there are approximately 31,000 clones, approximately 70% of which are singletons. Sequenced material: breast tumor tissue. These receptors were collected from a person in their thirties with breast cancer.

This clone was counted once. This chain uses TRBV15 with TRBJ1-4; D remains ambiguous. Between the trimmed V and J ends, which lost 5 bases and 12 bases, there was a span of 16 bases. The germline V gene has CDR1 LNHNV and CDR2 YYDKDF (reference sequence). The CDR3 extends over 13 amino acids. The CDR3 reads CATSAAFLSELFF. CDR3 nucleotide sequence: TGTGCCACCAGCGCCGCATTCCTGTCGGAACTGTTTTTT.

The CDR3 coding sequence is TGTGCCAGCAGTTGGGTACGGGGACTAGCGGGACGAGGGAACACCGGGGAGCTGTTTTTT. Amino acid sequence: CASSWVRGLAGRGNTGELFF. The chain carries TRBV28 and TRBJ2-2, with 13 bases fitting TRBD2. Germline loops: CDR1 MDHEN, CDR2 SYDVKM. Trimming at V came to 4 bases and at J to 1 base, leaving 12 bases not matched to a gene. This CDR3 region has 20 residues.

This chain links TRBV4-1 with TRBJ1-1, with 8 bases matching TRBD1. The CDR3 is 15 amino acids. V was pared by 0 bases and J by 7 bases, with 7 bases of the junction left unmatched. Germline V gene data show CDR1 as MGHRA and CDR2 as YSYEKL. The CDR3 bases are TGCGCCAGCAGCCAAGAGCAGGGGGCTATTGGTGAAGCTTTCTTT. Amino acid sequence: CASSQEQGAIGEAFF.

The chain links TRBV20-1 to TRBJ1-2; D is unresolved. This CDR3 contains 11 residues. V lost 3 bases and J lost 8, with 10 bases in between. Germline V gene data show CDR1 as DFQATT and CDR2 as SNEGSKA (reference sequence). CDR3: CSARPPRGYTF. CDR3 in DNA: TGCAGTGCTAGGCCCCCGAGGGGCTACACCTTC.

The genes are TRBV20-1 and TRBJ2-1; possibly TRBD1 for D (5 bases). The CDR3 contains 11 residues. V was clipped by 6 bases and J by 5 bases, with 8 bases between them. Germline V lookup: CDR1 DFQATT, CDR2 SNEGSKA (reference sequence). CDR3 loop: CSAAQDNEQFF. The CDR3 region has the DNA TGCAGTGCCGCACAGGACAATGAGCAGTTCTTC.

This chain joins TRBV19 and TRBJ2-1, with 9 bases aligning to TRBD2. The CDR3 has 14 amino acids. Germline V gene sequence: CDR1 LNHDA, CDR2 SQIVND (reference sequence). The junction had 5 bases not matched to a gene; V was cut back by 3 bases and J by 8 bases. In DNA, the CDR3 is TGTGCCAGTAGTATTATTAGCGGGAGCGATGAGCAGTTCTTC. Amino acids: CASSIISGSDEQFF.

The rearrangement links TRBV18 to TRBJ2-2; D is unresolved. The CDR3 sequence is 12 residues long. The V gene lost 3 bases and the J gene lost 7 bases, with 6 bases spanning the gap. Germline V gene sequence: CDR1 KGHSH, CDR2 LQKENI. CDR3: CASSPQIGELFF. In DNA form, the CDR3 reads TGTGCCAGCTCACCCCAGATCGGGGAGCTGTTTTTT.

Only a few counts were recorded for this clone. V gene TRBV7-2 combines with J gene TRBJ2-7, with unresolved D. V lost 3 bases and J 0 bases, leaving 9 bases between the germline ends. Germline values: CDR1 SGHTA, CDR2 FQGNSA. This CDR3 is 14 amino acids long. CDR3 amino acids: CASSFTDSSYEQYF. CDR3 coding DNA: TGTGCCAGCAGCTTTACGGATAGCTCCTACGAGCAGTACTTC.

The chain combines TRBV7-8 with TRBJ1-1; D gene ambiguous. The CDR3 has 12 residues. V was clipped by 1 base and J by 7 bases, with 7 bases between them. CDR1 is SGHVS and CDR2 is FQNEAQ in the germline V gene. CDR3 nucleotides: TGTGCCAGCAGCTTAGAGCAGTTTGAAGCTTTCTTT. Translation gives CASSLEQFEAFF.

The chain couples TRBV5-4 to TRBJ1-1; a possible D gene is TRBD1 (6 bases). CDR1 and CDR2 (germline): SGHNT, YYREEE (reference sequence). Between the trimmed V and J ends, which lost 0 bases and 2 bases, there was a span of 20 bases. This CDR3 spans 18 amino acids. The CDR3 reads CASSLEFGQTPENTEAFF. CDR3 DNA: TGTGCCAGCAGCTTGGAGTTTGGACAGACACCTGAAAACACTGAAGCTTTCTTT.

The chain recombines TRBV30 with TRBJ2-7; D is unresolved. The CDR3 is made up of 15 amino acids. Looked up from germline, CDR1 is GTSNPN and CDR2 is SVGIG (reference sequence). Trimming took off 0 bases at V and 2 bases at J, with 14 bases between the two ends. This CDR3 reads CAWSVLPAGPYEQYF. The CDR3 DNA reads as TGTGCCTGGAGTGTTCTGCCAGCAGGACCCTACGAGCAGTACTTC.

CDR3 nucleotide sequence: TGTGCCAGCAGCTTGGGCCTAGCCTCCTACAATGAGCAGTTCTTC. Amino acids: CASSLGLASYNEQFF. The chain has TRBV5-8 and TRBJ2-1, with a tentative D call TRBD2 (5 bases). Germline V lookup: CDR1 SGHTS, CDR2 YDEGEE. CDR3 length: 15 amino acids. Deletions cut 0 bases from V and 0 bases from J, with 7 bases between.

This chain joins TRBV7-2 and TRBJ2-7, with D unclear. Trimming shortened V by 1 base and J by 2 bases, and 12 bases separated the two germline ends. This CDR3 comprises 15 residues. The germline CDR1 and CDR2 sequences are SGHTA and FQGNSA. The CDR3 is CASSLGVELTYEQYF. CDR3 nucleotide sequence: TGTGCCAGCAGCTTAGGTGTAGAGCTCACCTACGAGCAGTACTTC.

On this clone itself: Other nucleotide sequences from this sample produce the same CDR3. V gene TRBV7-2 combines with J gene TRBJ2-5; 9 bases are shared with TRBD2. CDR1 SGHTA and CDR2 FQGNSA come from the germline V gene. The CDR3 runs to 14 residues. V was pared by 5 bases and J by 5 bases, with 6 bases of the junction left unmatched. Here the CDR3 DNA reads TGTGCCAGCAGCCTACTAGCGGGCCAGGAGACCCAGTACTTC. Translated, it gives CASSLLAGQETQYF.

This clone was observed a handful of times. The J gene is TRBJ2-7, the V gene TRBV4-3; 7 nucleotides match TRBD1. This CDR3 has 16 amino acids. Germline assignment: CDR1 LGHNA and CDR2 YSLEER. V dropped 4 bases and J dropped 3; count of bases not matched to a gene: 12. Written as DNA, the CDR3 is TGCGCCAGCAGCCCCGGCCGGGACCGACAGGGCTACGAGCAGTACTTC. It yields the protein CASSPGRDRQGYEQYF.

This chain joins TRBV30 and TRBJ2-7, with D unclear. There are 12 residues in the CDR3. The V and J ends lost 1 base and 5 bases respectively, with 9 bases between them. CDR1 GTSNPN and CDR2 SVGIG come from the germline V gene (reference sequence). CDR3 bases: TGTGCCTGGAGTGGAGGAAGGGACGAGCAGTACTTC. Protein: CAWSGGRDEQYF.

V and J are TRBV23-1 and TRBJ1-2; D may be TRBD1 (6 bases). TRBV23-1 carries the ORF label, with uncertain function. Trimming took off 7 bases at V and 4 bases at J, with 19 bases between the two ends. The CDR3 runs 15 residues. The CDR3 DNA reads TGCGCCAGCACCTTAAAGCTGGACAGCTTCTATGGCTACACCTTC. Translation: CASTLKLDSFYGYTF.

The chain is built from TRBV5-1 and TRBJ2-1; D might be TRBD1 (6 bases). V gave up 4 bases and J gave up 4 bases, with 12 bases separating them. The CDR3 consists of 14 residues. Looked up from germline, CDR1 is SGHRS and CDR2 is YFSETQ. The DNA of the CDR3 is TGCGCCAGCAGCGGGGACAACTTTTACAATGAGCAGTTCTTC. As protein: CASSGDNFYNEQFF.

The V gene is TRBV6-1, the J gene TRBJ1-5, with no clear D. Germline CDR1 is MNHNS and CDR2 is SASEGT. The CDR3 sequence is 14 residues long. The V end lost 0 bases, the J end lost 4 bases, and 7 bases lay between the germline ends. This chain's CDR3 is CASSEAQGNQPQHF. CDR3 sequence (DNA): TGTGCCAGCAGTGAAGCCCAAGGGAATCAGCCCCAGCATTTT.

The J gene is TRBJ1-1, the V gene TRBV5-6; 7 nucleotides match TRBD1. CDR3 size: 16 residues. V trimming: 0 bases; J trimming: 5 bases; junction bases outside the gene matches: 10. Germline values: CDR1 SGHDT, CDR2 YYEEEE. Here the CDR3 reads CASSLETGRESTEAFF. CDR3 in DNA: TGTGCCAGCAGCTTGGAGACAGGGAGGGAATCTACTGAAGCTTTCTTT.

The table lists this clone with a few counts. The CDR3 coding sequence is TGTGCCAGCTCACCACCATTACAGGGATACAATGAGCAGTTCTTC. This translates into CASSPPLQGYNEQFF. The chain carries TRBV18 and TRBJ2-1, with a tentative D call TRBD1 (6 bases). CDR1 and CDR2 from the germline V gene are KGHSH and LQKENI. The CDR3 consists of 15 residues. Trimming left V 0 bases short and J 4 bases short, with 10 bases between. The full variable domain, completed using reference TRBV18 and TRBJ2-1, is NAGVMQNPRHLVRRRGQEARLRCSPMKGHSHVYWYRQLPEEGLKFMVYLQKENIIDESGMPKERFSAEFPKEGPSILRIQQVVRGDSAAYFCASSPPLQGYNEQFFGPGTRLTVL.

CDR3 loop: CSVILPGSQETQYF. The CDR3 region has the DNA TGCAGCGTTATTCTACCGGGATCACAAGAGACCCAGTACTTC. The genes are TRBV29-1 and TRBJ2-5; weak D call: TRBD2 (5 bases). This CDR3 spans 14 amino acids. CDR1 and CDR2 from the germline V gene are SQVTM and ANQGSEA. V lost 5 bases to trimming and J lost 2 bases, with 15 bases between them.

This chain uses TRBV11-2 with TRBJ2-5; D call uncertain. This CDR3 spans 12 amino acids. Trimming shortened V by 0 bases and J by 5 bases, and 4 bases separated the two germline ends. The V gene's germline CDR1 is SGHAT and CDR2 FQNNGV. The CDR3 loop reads CASSLDRETQYF. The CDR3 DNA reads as TGTGCCAGCAGCTTAGATCGGGAGACCCAGTACTTC.

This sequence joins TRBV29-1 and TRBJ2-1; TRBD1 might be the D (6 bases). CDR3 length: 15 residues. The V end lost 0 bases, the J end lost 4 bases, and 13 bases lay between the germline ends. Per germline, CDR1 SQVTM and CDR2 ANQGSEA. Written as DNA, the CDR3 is TGCAGCGTTGAAGAGACAACTGGACAGTACAATGAGCAGTTCTTC. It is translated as CSVEETTGQYNEQFF.

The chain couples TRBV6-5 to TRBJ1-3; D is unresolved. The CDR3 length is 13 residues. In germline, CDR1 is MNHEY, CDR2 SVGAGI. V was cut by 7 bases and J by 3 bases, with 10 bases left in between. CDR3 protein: CASTGNLGNTIYF. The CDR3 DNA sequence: TGTGCCAGCACGGGAAACCTTGGAAACACCATATATTTT.

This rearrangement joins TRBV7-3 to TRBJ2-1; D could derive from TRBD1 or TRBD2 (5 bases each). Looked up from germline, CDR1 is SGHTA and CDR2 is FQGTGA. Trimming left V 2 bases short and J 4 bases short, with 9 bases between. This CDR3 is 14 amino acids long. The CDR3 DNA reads TGTGCCAGCAGCTTACCGGGACCGTACAATGAGCAGTTCTTC. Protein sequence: CASSLPGPYNEQFF.

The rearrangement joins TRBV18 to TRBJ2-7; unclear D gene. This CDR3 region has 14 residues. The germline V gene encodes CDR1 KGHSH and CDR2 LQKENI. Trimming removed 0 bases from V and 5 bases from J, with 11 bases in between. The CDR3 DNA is TGTGCCAGCTCACCACCGCCAGCGACTCACGAGCAGTACTTC. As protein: CASSPPPATHEQYF. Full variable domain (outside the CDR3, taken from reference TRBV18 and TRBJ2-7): NAGVMQNPRHLVRRRGQEARLRCSPMKGHSHVYWYRQLPEEGLKFMVYLQKENIIDESGMPKERFSAEFPKEGPSILRIQQVVRGDSAAYFCASSPPPATHEQYFGPGTRLTVT.